This paragraph covers one T cell receptor beta chain sequence. The repertoire was sequenced with immunoSEQ multiplex PCR; TCRdb's copy has only in-frame clones and lacks some. This sample has about 190,000 clones, with about 88% found just once. The record originates from a study of blood T cell repertoires in COVID-19. Study-wide background: COVID-19 samples, acute and convalescent, were from the United States, Italy and Spain. T cells, B-cell-depleted T cells, or PBMCs supplied cDNA or gDNA.

Between the trimmed V and J ends, which lost 4 bases and 4 bases, there was a span of 33 bases. The germline CDR1 and CDR2 sequences are MDHEN and SYDVKM. CDR3 length: 21 amino acids. This sequence originates from a woman in her thirties or forties who had recovered from COVID-19. Material: peripheral blood. The chain uses TRBV28 and TRBJ2-3; possible D gene TRBD2, 5 bases. The DNA of the CDR3 is TGTGCCAGCAGTTCCCTAATCTCGACTACGCCGGAATCAGTAGTGCCAGATACGCAGTATTTT. This gives the protein CASSSLISTTPESVVPDTQYF.